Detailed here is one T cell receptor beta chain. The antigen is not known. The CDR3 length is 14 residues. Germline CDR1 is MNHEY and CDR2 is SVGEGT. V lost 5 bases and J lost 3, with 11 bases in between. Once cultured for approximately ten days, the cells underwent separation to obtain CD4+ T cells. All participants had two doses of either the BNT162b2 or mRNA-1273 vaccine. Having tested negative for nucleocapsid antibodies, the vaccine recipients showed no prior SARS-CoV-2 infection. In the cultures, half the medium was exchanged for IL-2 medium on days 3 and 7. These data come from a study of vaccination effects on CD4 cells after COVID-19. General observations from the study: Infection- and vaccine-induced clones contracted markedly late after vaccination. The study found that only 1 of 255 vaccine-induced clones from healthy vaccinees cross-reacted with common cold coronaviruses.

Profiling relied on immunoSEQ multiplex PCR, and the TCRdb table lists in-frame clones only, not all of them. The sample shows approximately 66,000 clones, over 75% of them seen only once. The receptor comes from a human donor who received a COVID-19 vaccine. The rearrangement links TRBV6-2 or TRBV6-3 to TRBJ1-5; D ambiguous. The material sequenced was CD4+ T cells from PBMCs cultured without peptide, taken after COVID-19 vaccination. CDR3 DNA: TGTGCCAGCAGTCCCGGACCGGTCAATCAGCCCCAGCATTTT. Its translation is CASSPGPVNQPQHF.